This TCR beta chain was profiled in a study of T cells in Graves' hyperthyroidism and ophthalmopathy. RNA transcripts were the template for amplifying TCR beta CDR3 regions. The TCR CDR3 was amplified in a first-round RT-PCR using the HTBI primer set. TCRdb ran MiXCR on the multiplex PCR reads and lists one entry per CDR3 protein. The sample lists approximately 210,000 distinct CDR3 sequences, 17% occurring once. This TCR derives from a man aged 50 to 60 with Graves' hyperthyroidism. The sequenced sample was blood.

The CDR3 DNA reads TGTGCCAGCGGACAGGGATATGGCACTGAAGCTTTCTTT. Translated: CASGQGYGTEAFF. The rearrangement uses TRBV3-1 and TRBJ1-1; 8 bases match TRBD1. This CDR3 spans 13 amino acids. Per germline, CDR1 LGHDT and CDR2 YNNKEL (reference sequence). The ends lost 8 bases at V and 4 bases at J; junction bases unmatched: 6.